The next 16 T cell receptor beta chains were all read from a single sample in a study of blood T cell repertoires in COVID-19. TCRdb's copy holds only in-frame clones and misses some; the assay was immunoSEQ multiplex PCR. The data contain 150,000 to 200,000 clones, roughly 80% of them singletons. Sequences were obtained from peripheral blood. All receptors come from a man aged 60-69 years with acute or convalescent COVID-19.

A remark on this clone: The same CDR3 arises from other DNA sequences in this sample as well. The chain links TRBV7-2 to TRBJ2-5; 9 bases fit TRBD2. This CDR3 contains 14 residues. Germline CDR1 is SGHTA and CDR2 is FQGNSA. V was pared by 1 base and J by 5 bases, with 2 bases of the junction left unmatched. The CDR3 reads CASSLVTSGETQYF. CDR3 DNA sequence: TGTGCCAGCAGCTTAGTGACTAGCGGTGAGACCCAGTACTTC.

This clone has just a few counts. This rearrangement joins TRBV27 to TRBJ1-6, with D unclear. The CDR3 is 12 residues long. The germline V and J ends were trimmed by 4 bases and 6 bases, with 4 bases remaining between them. The germline V gene encodes CDR1 MNHEY and CDR2 SMNVEV (reference sequence). The CDR3: CASSWSNSPLHF. The DNA for the CDR3 is TGTGCCAGCAGTTGGAGTAATTCACCCCTCCACTTT.

The chain combines TRBV7-2 with TRBJ2-3, with a tentative D call TRBD1 (5 bases). Trimming removed 1 base from V and 0 bases from J, with 8 bases in between. This CDR3 is built from 15 residues. Germline CDR1 SGHTA, CDR2 FQGNSA. The CDR3 nucleotides are TGTGCCAGCAGCTTAGGGTCAGGGAGCACAGATACGCAGTATTTT. It codes for CASSLGSGSTDTQYF.

Comments on this clone: The sample carries other DNA sequences with the same CDR3. This chain's CDR3 is CASSRTGYQPQHF. The CDR3 DNA reads TGTGCCAGCTCCAGGACAGGATATCAGCCCCAGCATTTT. The V gene is TRBV27, the J gene TRBJ1-5, with 7 bases fitting TRBD1. Germline assignment: CDR1 MNHEY and CDR2 SMNVEV (reference sequence). The CDR3 sequence is 13 residues long. Germline trimming cut 8 bases from V and 5 bases from J; bases unmatched to any gene: 6.

This chain links TRBV9 with TRBJ2-7, with a possible D match to TRBD1 (6 bases). Trimming cost V 3 bases and J 2 bases, with 9 bases left between them. Germline CDR1 and CDR2: SGDLS and YYNGEE. This CDR3 contains 13 residues. The CDR3 loop is CASSAGQTYEQYF. DNA for the CDR3: TGTGCCAGCAGCGCAGGACAGACCTACGAGCAGTACTTC.

The V gene is TRBV2, the J gene TRBJ2-1; 8 bases are shared with TRBD1. Germline V gene data show CDR1 as SNHLY and CDR2 as FYNNEI. Losses at the gene ends were 7 bases for V and 6 bases for J; bases not matched to a gene: 14. This CDR3 is built from 16 residues. The DNA for the CDR3 is TGTGCCAGCATCCCCTTGGTCGGACAGGGCAGCAATGAGCAGTTCTTC. It yields the protein CASIPLVGQGSNEQFF.

This clone has a handful of counts. The chain is built from TRBV14 and TRBJ1-1; tentative D call: TRBD1 (5 bases). The V and J ends lost 4 bases and 2 bases respectively, with 8 bases between them. The CDR3 length is 13 residues. Per germline, CDR1 SGHDN and CDR2 FVKESK. The CDR3: CASSRRDNTEAFF. The CDR3 DNA reads TGTGCCAGCAGCCGCAGGGATAACACTGAAGCTTTCTTT.

The chain is built from TRBV7-2 and TRBJ1-4; D call uncertain. The CDR3 contains 14 residues. V lost 4 bases to trimming and J lost 1 base, with 7 bases between them. CDR1 SGHTA and CDR2 FQGNSA come from the germline V gene. Here the CDR3 DNA reads TGTGCCAGCAGCTCTATCGGAACTAATGAAAAACTGTTTTTT. It encodes CASSSIGTNEKLFF.

The chain combines TRBV10-2 with TRBJ2-5; D may be TRBD2 (6 bases). Per the germline V gene, CDR1 is WSHSY and CDR2 is SAAADI. With 6 bases removed from V and 0 bases from J, the gap between germline ends came to 14 bases. The CDR3 loop spans 15 amino acids. For the CDR3, the DNA is TGCGCCAGCAGAAGGGACTGGGGGGACCAAGAGACCCAGTACTTC. Translated: CASRRDWGDQETQYF.

This chain joins TRBV25-1 and TRBJ1-2; D not resolved. V gave up 10 bases and J gave up 4 bases, with 10 bases separating them. Germline V CDR1 and CDR2: MGHDK, SYGVNS. The CDR3 loop spans 11 amino acids. The CDR3 region is CAIHGVYGYTF. The CDR3 DNA sequence: TGTGCCATCCACGGGGTCTATGGCTACACCTTC.

The V gene is TRBV29-1, the J gene TRBJ2-3; possible D gene TRBD2, 7 bases. CDR3 size: 15 residues. V lost 7 bases, J lost 0 bases, and 17 bases lay in between. The germline gives CDR1 SQVTM, CDR2 ANQGSEA. The CDR3 sequence: CSGEGGHLSTDTQYF. DNA for the CDR3: TGCAGCGGGGAGGGGGGGCACCTGAGCACAGATACGCAGTATTTT.

The rearrangement uses TRBV7-2 and TRBJ2-3; a weak D match, TRBD2 (6 bases). CDR3 size: 16 residues. Trimming stripped 5 bases from V and 8 bases from J, with 23 bases between. Germline values: CDR1 SGHTA, CDR2 FQGNSA. The chain's CDR3 is CASSPDYHLGRVTQYF. The CDR3 region has the DNA TGTGCCAGCAGCCCGGACTACCACCTGGGAAGGGTTACGCAGTATTTT.

This chain uses TRBV11-2 with TRBJ2-3; D is unresolved. Trimming removed 2 bases from V and 0 bases from J, with 9 bases in between. The CDR3 covers 15 residues. From germline, CDR1 is SGHAT and CDR2 FQNNGV. CDR3 in amino acids: CASSLWSPSTDTQYF. CDR3 DNA sequence: TGTGCCAGCAGCTTATGGAGCCCCAGCACAGATACGCAGTATTTT.

The genes are TRBV6-1 and TRBJ1-4; D not resolved. Germline V gene lookup returns CDR1 MNHNS and CDR2 SASEGT. The CDR3 is made up of 14 amino acids. Between the trimmed V and J ends, which lost 2 bases and 5 bases, there was a span of 9 bases. Here the CDR3 reads CASSEIGVNEKLFF. The CDR3 bases are TGTGCCAGCAGTGAAATCGGGGTGAATGAAAAACTGTTTTTT.

CDR3 DNA sequence: TGCGCCAGCAGCTTGGGACAGGGGATCGGAAACACCATATATTTT. It specifies CASSLGQGIGNTIYF. The V gene is TRBV5-1, the J gene TRBJ1-3; 8 bases map to TRBD1. CDR3 length: 15 residues. In germline, CDR1 is SGHRS, CDR2 YFSETQ. After removal of 0 bases from V and 4 bases from J, the junction contained 3 bases not matched to a gene.

This clone was observed a handful of times. The CDR3 region has the DNA TGTGCCAGCAACCCTAGCGAGAACTACGAGCAGTACTTC. Its protein product is CASNPSENYEQYF. The chain joins TRBV2 to TRBJ2-7; maybe TRBD2 (6 bases). With 7 bases removed from V and 3 bases from J, the gap between germline ends came to 13 bases. The germline V gene encodes CDR1 SNHLY and CDR2 FYNNEI. The CDR3 is made up of 13 amino acids.